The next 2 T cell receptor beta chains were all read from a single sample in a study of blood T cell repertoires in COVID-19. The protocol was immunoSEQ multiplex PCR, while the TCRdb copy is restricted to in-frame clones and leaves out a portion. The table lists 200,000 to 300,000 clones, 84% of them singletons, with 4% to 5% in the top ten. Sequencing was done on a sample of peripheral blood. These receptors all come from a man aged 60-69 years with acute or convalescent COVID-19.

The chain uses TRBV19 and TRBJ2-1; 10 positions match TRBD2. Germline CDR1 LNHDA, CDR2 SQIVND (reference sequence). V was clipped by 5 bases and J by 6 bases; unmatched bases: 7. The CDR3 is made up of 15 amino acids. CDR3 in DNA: TGTGCCAGTAGTTGGAGGACTAGCGGCGGCAATGAGCAGTTCTTC. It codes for CASSWRTSGGNEQFF.

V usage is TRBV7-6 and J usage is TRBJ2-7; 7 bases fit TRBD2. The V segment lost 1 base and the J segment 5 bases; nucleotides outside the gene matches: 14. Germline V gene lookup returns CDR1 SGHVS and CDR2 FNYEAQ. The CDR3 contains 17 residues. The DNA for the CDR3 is TGTGCCAGCAGCTTAGGGGCCAGCGGGGAAAGAATCGACGAGCAGTACTTC. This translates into CASSLGASGERIDEQYF.